These 26 T cell receptor beta chains were sequenced from one sample in a study of beta chain features in type 1 diabetes. The whole isolated RNA underwent reverse transcription, so sequencing captured expressed TCRB transcripts. Clones were sequenced by immunoSEQ multiplex PCR, and TCRdb holds only the in-frame ones, with some missing. The sample lists 250,000 to 400,000 clones; around 15% were seen once. The sequenced material came from central memory CD4+ T cells from blood. These receptors all come from a man aged 30-40 years in good health.

A few counts support this clone. The V gene is TRBV7-2, the J gene TRBJ2-2; 8 bases map to TRBD2. CDR3 length: 16 amino acids. Germline CDR1 reads SGHTA; CDR2 reads FQGNSA. The J segment lost 2 bases and the V segment lost 5 bases, leaving 7 bases of the junction unmatched. The CDR3 nucleotides read TGTGCCAGCAGCCGCCTGGCGGGGGGTAACACCGGGGAGCTGTTTTTT. This gives the protein CASSRLAGGNTGELFF.

There are a few counts of this clone. The CDR3 sequence: CAWSGASRNYGYTF. The DNA for the CDR3 is TGTGCCTGGAGTGGCGCTAGCAGAAACTATGGCTACACCTTC. The chain employs TRBV30 and TRBJ1-2; D remains ambiguous. Deletions cut 1 base from V and 2 bases from J, with 11 bases between. The CDR3 consists of 14 residues. Germline V gives CDR1 GTSNPN, CDR2 SVGIG (reference sequence).

This clone was seen more than once but under ten times. This sequence joins TRBV5-1 and TRBJ2-3, with D unresolved. The V gene lost 0 bases and the J gene lost 1 base, with 6 bases spanning the gap. The CDR3 runs 14 residues. Germline CDR1 reads SGHRS; CDR2 reads YFSETQ. The CDR3 protein is CASSLVLGTDTQYF. The CDR3 DNA sequence: TGCGCCAGCAGCTTGGTATTGGGCACAGATACGCAGTATTTT.

The CDR3 loop is CASSSVWREVTDTQYF. The CDR3 DNA reads as TGTGCCAGCAGCTCGGTCTGGCGGGAGGTCACAGATACGCAGTATTTT. The rearrangement links TRBV11-3 to TRBJ2-3; 8 bases map to TRBD2. The ends lost 4 bases at V and 2 bases at J; junction bases unmatched: 8. The CDR3 length is 16 residues. The germline gives CDR1 SGHNT, CDR2 YENEEA.

This chain uses TRBV27 with TRBJ1-4; perhaps TRBD1 as D (5 bases). Trimming pared 9 bases from V and 5 bases from J, leaving 16 bases between. Germline V gene data show CDR1 as MNHEY and CDR2 as SMNVEV (reference sequence). This CDR3 has 14 residues. CDR3 residues: CASDKGTPNEKLFF. CDR3 nucleotides: TGTGCCAGTGATAAGGGGACCCCAAATGAAAAACTGTTTTTT.

The chain is built from TRBV5-6 and TRBJ1-1; D remains ambiguous. Per the germline V gene, CDR1 is SGHDT and CDR2 is YYEEEE. The CDR3 spans 12 residues. Trimming shortened V by 0 bases and J by 8 bases, and 8 bases separated the two germline ends. In DNA form, the CDR3 reads TGTGCCAGCAGCTTGGGACGGGGAGAAGCTTTCTTT. Translated: CASSLGRGEAFF.

The chain combines TRBV5-6 with TRBJ2-7; tentative D call: TRBD1 (6 bases). Germline-derived CDR1 and CDR2 are SGHDT and YYEEEE. The V end lost 3 bases, the J end lost 2 bases, and 12 bases lay between the germline ends. This CDR3 comprises 14 residues. CDR3 amino acids: CASSSRGSPYEQYF. In DNA form, the CDR3 reads TGTGCCAGCAGCTCAAGGGGGTCACCCTACGAGCAGTACTTC. Variable domain in full (rest from reference TRBV5-6 and TRBJ2-7): DAGVTQSPTHLIKTRGQQVTLRCSPKSGHDTVSWYQQALGQGPQFIFQYYEEEERQRGNFPDRFSGHQFPNYSSELNVNALLLGDSALYLCASSSRGSPYEQYFGPGTRLTVT.

The chain has TRBV7-2 and TRBJ2-2; either TRBD1 or TRBD2 may fit D (5 bases each). The CDR3 extends over 15 amino acids. V lost 0 bases and J 5 bases, leaving 10 bases between the germline ends. CDR1 SGHTA and CDR2 FQGNSA come from the germline V gene. The CDR3 nucleotides read TGTGCCAGCAGCTTAGCGGGGACGAGGACCGGGGAGCTGTTTTTT. Residues: CASSLAGTRTGELFF.

The chain is built from TRBV6-6 and TRBJ2-2; D not certain. CDR1 is MNHNY, CDR2 SVGAGI, per germline (reference sequence). Trimming left V 6 bases short and J 1 base short, with 12 bases between. CDR3 size: 15 residues. CDR3 in DNA: TGTGCCAGCAGCCCGTTAGGGCGGAACACCGGGGAGCTGTTTTTT. Amino acids: CASSPLGRNTGELFF.

This clone was observed a handful of times. V usage is TRBV7-2 and J usage is TRBJ1-4; D is possibly TRBD1 (6 bases). V was cut by 4 bases and J by 8 bases, with 14 bases left in between. This CDR3 has 14 amino acids. Germline V gene sequence: CDR1 SGHTA, CDR2 FQGNSA. The CDR3 bases are TGTGCCAGCAGCTCAAGAAGGGGGACCGAAAAACTGTTTTTT. Translating it yields CASSSRRGTEKLFF.

The chain links TRBV7-9 to TRBJ1-1; D remains unclear. This CDR3 region has 12 residues. CDR1 and CDR2 (germline): SEHNR, FQNEAQ (reference sequence). The V and J ends lost 2 bases and 8 bases respectively, with 9 bases between them. The CDR3 bases are TGTGCCAGCAGCTTAAATGGCAAGGAAGCTTTCTTT. Its protein is CASSLNGKEAFF. The whole variable domain, filled in from reference TRBV7-9 and TRBJ1-1, reads DTGVSQNPRHKITKRGQNVTFRCDPISEHNRLYWYRQTLGQGPEFLTYFQNEAQLEKSRLLSDRFSAERPKGSFSTLEIQRTEQGDSAMYLCASSLNGKEAFFGQGTRLTVV.

V and J are TRBV19 and TRBJ1-2; 9 bases fit TRBD1. This CDR3 spans 16 amino acids. Germline-derived CDR1 and CDR2 are LNHDA and SQIVND (reference sequence). V lost 5 bases, J lost 8 bases, and 15 bases stayed unmatched. The CDR3 nucleotides are TGTGCCAGTAGTTCAATGGGAGGACAGGGGAAAATGGGCTACACCTTC. Protein product: CASSSMGGQGKMGYTF. The full variable domain, rest sourced from reference TRBV19 and TRBJ1-2, is DGGITQSPKYLFRKEGQNVTLSCEQNLNHDAMYWYRQDPGQGLRLIYYSQIVNDFQKGDIAEGYSVSREKKESFPLTVTSAQKNPTAFYLCASSSMGGQGKMGYTFGSGTRLTVV.

This clone was counted only a few times. The chain combines TRBV6-5 with TRBJ2-1; D gene unclear. CDR1 is MNHEY, CDR2 SVGAGI, per germline. CDR3 length equals 13 residues. V dropped 6 bases and J dropped 7 bases, with 13 bases sitting between them. CDR3 nucleotides: TGTGCCAGCAGGCCTAATAACGGGAATGAGCAGTTCTTC. Translation: CASRPNNGNEQFF.

The sample holds a few counts of this clone. The chain has TRBV27 and TRBJ1-2; TRBD1 might be the D (6 bases). Germline CDR1 and CDR2: MNHEY and SMNVEV (reference sequence). V was cut by 8 bases and J by 10 bases, with 23 bases left in between. This CDR3 region has 14 residues. The DNA of the CDR3 is TGTGCCAGCCGCGGCCTTACAGGGTCACAAGACTACACCTTC. This gives the protein CASRGLTGSQDYTF.

This chain connects TRBV2 to TRBJ1-1; no reliable D call. The CDR3 runs 11 residues. Trimming left V 0 bases short and J 10 bases short, with 6 bases between. Looked up from germline, CDR1 is SNHLY and CDR2 is FYNNEI. The CDR3 sequence: CASSEARRAFF. The CDR3 bases are TGTGCCAGCAGTGAAGCGCGGCGAGCTTTCTTT.

In this sample, this clone turned up a few times. The rearrangement joins TRBV5-1 to TRBJ2-3; 10 bases line up with TRBD2. V lost 2 bases, J lost 1 base, and 4 bases stayed unmatched. The CDR3 contains 16 residues. Germline V gene lookup returns CDR1 SGHRS and CDR2 YFSETQ. The CDR3 protein is CASSFLAGAGTDTQYF. The CDR3 coding sequence is TGCGCCAGCAGCTTCCTAGCGGGGGCCGGCACAGATACGCAGTATTTT.

V usage is TRBV6-5 and J usage is TRBJ2-1, with D possibly being TRBD2 (6 bases). Germline V gene lookup returns CDR1 MNHEY and CDR2 SVGAGI. The CDR3 runs 14 residues. Between the trimmed V and J ends, which lost 7 bases and 8 bases, there was a span of 18 bases. The CDR3 protein is CASKSSGGVDEQFF. The CDR3 DNA reads TGTGCCAGCAAGTCCTCCGGGGGTGTCGATGAGCAGTTCTTC.

The chain employs TRBV7-3 and TRBJ2-7, with D perhaps TRBD1 (6 bases). CDR1 is SGHTA, CDR2 FQGTGA, per germline. V was clipped by 6 bases and J by 0 bases, with 12 bases between them. This CDR3 spans 14 amino acids. This chain's CDR3 is CASSFGQISYEQYF. For the CDR3, the DNA is TGTGCCAGCAGTTTTGGACAGATCTCCTACGAGCAGTACTTC. Full variable domain (missing parts from reference TRBV7-3 and TRBJ2-7): GAGVSQTPSNKVTEKGKYVELRCDPISGHTALYWYRQSLGQGPEFLIYFQGTGAADDSGLPNDRFFAVRPEGSVSTLKIQRTERGDSAVYLCASSFGQISYEQYFGPGTRLTVT.

The V and J genes are TRBV7-2 and TRBJ2-3, with TRBD2 matching over 10 bases. V was pared by 5 bases and J by 2 bases, with 10 bases of the junction left unmatched. CDR1 is SGHTA and CDR2 is FQGNSA in the germline V gene. CDR3 length equals 17 residues. Here the CDR3 DNA reads TGTGCCAGCAGCCGGAAACTTAGCGGGGGGTACACAGATACGCAGTATTTT. Translation gives CASSRKLSGGYTDTQYF.

This clone was seen a handful of times. J is TRBJ2-2 and V is TRBV7-9, with D possibly being TRBD2 (6 bases). This CDR3 has 15 amino acids. V was pared by 7 bases and J by 2 bases, with 14 bases between. CDR1 and CDR2 from the germline V gene are SEHNR and FQNEAQ (reference sequence). The chain's CDR3 is CASTGGAPNTGELFF. DNA for the CDR3: TGTGCCAGCACCGGCGGGGCACCCAACACCGGGGAGCTGTTTTTT.

The rearrangement links TRBV4-2 to TRBJ2-3, with 9 bases matching TRBD2. The CDR3 spans 19 residues. The germline V gene has CDR1 LGHNA and CDR2 YNFKEQ. The junction had 16 bases not matched to a gene; V was cut back by 0 bases and J by 6 bases. The CDR3 reads CASSQDTFAGSGRLDTQYF. CDR3 bases: TGTGCCAGCAGCCAAGATACCTTCGCAGGGAGCGGGAGGCTGGATACGCAGTATTTT.

This clone came up a few times. The V and J genes are TRBV7-2 and TRBJ2-2, with D perhaps TRBD2 (5 bases). CDR3 size: 15 residues. Germline CDR1 SGHTA, CDR2 FQGNSA. Trimming left V 2 bases short and J 3 bases short, with 10 bases between. CDR3 sequence: CASSLLGLDTGELFF. CDR3 in DNA: TGTGCCAGCAGCTTACTTGGACTTGACACCGGGGAGCTGTTTTTT. Together with reference TRBV7-2 and TRBJ2-2, the CDR3 gives the full variable domain: GAGVSQSPSNKVTEKGKDVELRCDPISGHTALYWYRQSLGQGLEFLIYFQGNSAPDKSGLPSDRFSAERTGGSVSTLTIQRTQQEDSAVYLCASSLLGLDTGELFFGEGSRLTVL.

The J gene is TRBJ1-5, the V gene TRBV15; 7 bases are a match to TRBD1. CDR3 length equals 14 residues. Germline-derived CDR1 and CDR2 are LNHNV and YYDKDF (reference sequence). Trimming at V came to 1 base and at J to 6 bases, leaving 3 bases not matched to a gene. CDR3 sequence: CATSRVSGGQPQHF. As DNA, the CDR3 is TGTGCCACCAGCAGAGTGTCAGGGGGTCAGCCCCAGCATTTT.

This clone was seen a few times. The J gene is TRBJ2-3, the V gene TRBV29-1; TRBD1 or TRBD2 may be the D gene (5 bases each). Per the germline V gene, CDR1 is SQVTM and CDR2 is ANQGSEA. V was pared by 6 bases and J by 6 bases, with 22 bases between. The CDR3 contains 15 residues. For the CDR3, the DNA is TGCAGCGTCGGGGCTGCGGGTGGGGGTAGGGATACGCAGTATTTT. This codes for CSVGAAGGGRDTQYF.

The rearrangement uses TRBV6-5 and TRBJ2-1; no reliable D call. Germline V gene data show CDR1 as MNHEY and CDR2 as SVGAGI. The CDR3 runs 13 residues. The ends were cut back, 4 bases at V and 4 bases at J, with 8 bases in the middle. The CDR3 spells CASSSGKYNEQFF. CDR3 nucleotide sequence: TGTGCCAGCAGTTCCGGCAAATACAATGAGCAGTTCTTC.

The genes are TRBV6-5 and TRBJ1-6; D ambiguous. This CDR3 spans 13 amino acids. V was clipped by 5 bases and J by 5 bases, with 7 bases between them. CDR1 and CDR2 from the germline V gene are MNHEY and SVGAGI. CDR3 sequence: CASSEVNNSPLHF. CDR3 nucleotides: TGTGCCAGCAGTGAAGTCAATAATTCACCCCTCCACTTT.